The 29 T cell receptor beta chains below were found in one sample sequenced in a study of identical twins. TCRdb independently ran MiXCR on the 5' RACE reads; one entry per CDR3 protein. The sample has 1.5 million to 2 million distinct CDR3 sequences; about 31% are singletons. The sequenced sample consisted of cord blood. These receptors were obtained from a newborn girl in good health.

As concerns this clonotype: Sequence at one end of the junction differs from germline and may be a read error. The gene calls are TRBV3-1 and TRBJ2-2, with D perhaps matching TRBD2 (5 bases). Germline loops: CDR1 LGHDT, CDR2 YNNKEL (reference sequence). The CDR3 consists of 13 residues. The CDR3 bases are TGTACCAGCGGTAAAGGGAGCCCCGGGGAGCTGTTTTTT. Translating gives CTSGKGSPGELFF.

In its sample, this clonotype was seen a few times. V gene TRBV10-1 combines with J gene TRBJ1-2; the D gene is possibly TRBD1 (5 bases). There are 13 residues in the CDR3. Germline CDR1 and CDR2: WNHNN and SYGVQD (reference sequence). Trimming took off 2 bases at V and 5 bases at J, with 9 bases between the two ends. The CDR3 here is CASSEAREYGYTF. The CDR3 nucleotides are TGCGCCAGCAGTGAGGCCAGGGAGTATGGCTACACCTTC.

The sample holds a few counts of this clonotype. The chain links TRBV12-5 to TRBJ2-1; 8 bases agree with TRBD1. V trimming: 0 bases; J trimming: 6 bases; junction bases outside the gene matches: 4. Germline values: CDR1 LGHNT, CDR2 FRNRAP. CDR3 length equals 15 residues. CDR3 sequence reads: CASGLVPGQGNEQFF. CDR3 DNA sequence: TGTGCTAGTGGTTTGGTACCCGGACAGGGCAATGAGCAGTTCTTC.

This clonotype came up many times. The chain uses TRBV7-2 and TRBJ2-4, with D perhaps matching TRBD1 or TRBD2 (5 bases each). CDR1 and CDR2 from the germline V gene are SGHTA and FQGNSA. The CDR3 has 13 residues. The V end was cut by 3 bases, the J end by 7 bases, with 10 bases between. The CDR3 region is CASSLGVTNIQYF. The CDR3 DNA is TGTGCCAGCAGCTTGGGGGTCACCAACATTCAGTACTTC. Full variable domain (rest looked up from reference TRBV7-2 and TRBJ2-4): GAGVSQSPSNKVTEKGKDVELRCDPISGHTALYWYRQSLGQGLEFLIYFQGNSAPDKSGLPSDRFSAERTGGSVSTLTIQRTQQEDSAVYLCASSLGVTNIQYFGAGTRLSVL.

This clonotype was observed a few times. V is TRBV20-1 and J is TRBJ1-1, with D tentatively TRBD1 (5 bases). The V end lost 6 bases, the J end lost 1 base, and 12 bases lay between the germline ends. CDR1 DFQATT and CDR2 SNEGSKA come from the germline V gene (reference sequence). There are 13 residues in the CDR3. The CDR3 region is CSAFYQGNTEAFF. In DNA form, the CDR3 reads TGCAGTGCGTTCTATCAGGGGAACACTGAAGCTTTCTTT.

The chain combines TRBV27 with TRBJ1-1; D remains unclear. Per germline, CDR1 MNHEY and CDR2 SMNVEV (reference sequence). V lost 2 bases and J 1 base, leaving 11 bases between the germline ends. The CDR3 length is 15 residues. The CDR3 DNA reads as TGTGCCAGCAGTTTAGCAGGCCCCAGGAACACTGAAGCTTTCTTT. This sequence encodes CASSLAGPRNTEAFF.

This chain joins TRBV24-1 and TRBJ2-3, with D possibly matching TRBD2 (5 bases). There are 15 residues in the CDR3. V lost 5 bases, J lost 5 bases, and 16 bases lay in between. CDR1 is KGHDR, CDR2 SFDVKD, per germline. This CDR3 reads CATSVPGISGDTQYF. As DNA, the CDR3 is TGTGCCACCAGTGTCCCCGGGATAAGCGGAGATACGCAGTATTTT.

The V gene is TRBV5-6, the J gene TRBJ2-1; D not resolved. There are 11 residues in the CDR3. Trimming pared 4 bases from V and 13 bases from J, leaving 12 bases between. Germline V lookup: CDR1 SGHDT, CDR2 YYEEEE. The CDR3 DNA is TGTGCCAGCAGCCGCAAGCAGACCCAGTTCTTC. Protein: CASSRKQTQFF.

V usage is TRBV11-3 and J usage is TRBJ2-1; 8 bases match TRBD2. CDR1 is SGHNT and CDR2 is YENEEA in the germline V gene. The length of the CDR3 is 16 residues. Trimming cost V 3 bases and J 3 bases; bases outside gene matches: 7. In nucleotides, the CDR3 is TGTGCCAGCAGCTTGAAACCGGGACTAGACTACAATGAGCAGTTCTTC. Translating it yields CASSLKPGLDYNEQFF.

This chain links TRBV7-9 with TRBJ2-1; TRBD2 aligns across 9 bases. Looked up from germline, CDR1 is SEHNR and CDR2 is FQNEAQ (reference sequence). The CDR3 runs 15 residues. V shed 2 bases, J shed 6 bases, and the junction held 5 bases outside the gene matches. The CDR3 protein is CASSLIGGRVNEQFF. CDR3 DNA sequence: TGTGCCAGCAGCTTAATCGGCGGGAGGGTCAATGAGCAGTTCTTC. Full variable domain (remainder filled in from reference TRBV7-9 and TRBJ2-1): DTGVSQNPRHKITKRGQNVTFRCDPISEHNRLYWYRQTLGQGPEFLTYFQNEAQLEKSRLLSDRFSAERPKGSFSTLEIQRTEQGDSAMYLCASSLIGGRVNEQFFGPGTRLTVL.

The V and J genes are TRBV7-8 and TRBJ2-5; D could derive from TRBD1 or TRBD2 (6 bases each). V dropped 7 bases and J dropped 13 bases, with 25 bases sitting between them. Germline CDR1 is SGHVS and CDR2 is FQNEAQ. The CDR3 is 14 residues long. This chain's CDR3 is CASTGAGLSYERYF. CDR3 sequence (DNA): TGTGCCAGCACAGGGGCGGGGCTATCCTACGAGCGGTACTTC.

The chain is built from TRBV4-1 and TRBJ2-4; 9 bases agree with TRBD2. Trimming at V came to 2 bases and at J to 13 bases, leaving 15 bases not matched to a gene. The CDR3 runs to 16 residues. Germline lookup yields CDR1 MGHRA and CDR2 YSYEKL. CDR3 protein: CASSQIRLAGMCEQYF. Here the CDR3 DNA reads TGCGCCAGCAGCCAAATCAGGCTAGCGGGAATGTGTGAGCAGTACTTC.

The V and J genes are TRBV18 and TRBJ1-4; possibly TRBD1 for D (5 bases). Germline V gene data show CDR1 as KGHSH and CDR2 as LQKENI. V dropped 6 bases and J dropped 10 bases, with 21 bases sitting between them. The CDR3 runs to 15 residues. The DNA for the CDR3 is TGTGCCAGCTCTAATACGGGCGGCCAGGGCGCAAAACTGTTTTTT. This sequence encodes CASSNTGGQGAKLFF.

V is TRBV12-3 or TRBV12-4 and J is TRBJ1-1; D not certain. CDR3 length equals 14 residues. The V end was cut by 4 bases, the J end by 0 bases, with 9 bases between. CDR3 sequence (DNA): TGTGCCAGCAGTTCCGGGTCCATGAACACTGAAGCTTTCTTT. Amino acids: CASSSGSMNTEAFF.

This chain links TRBV15 with TRBJ1-4, with a possible D match to TRBD1 (5 bases). Trimming removed 2 bases at V and 4 bases at J, with 8 bases between. The CDR3 length is 14 residues. The germline V gene encodes CDR1 LNHNV and CDR2 YYDKDF (reference sequence). CDR3 residues: CATSRSGYNEKLFF. CDR3 nucleotide sequence: TGTGCCACCAGCAGATCAGGGTATAATGAAAAACTGTTTTTT. Filled out from reference TRBV15 and TRBJ1-4, the complete variable domain reads DAMVIQNPRYQVTQFGKPVTLSCSQTLNHNVMYWYQQKSSQAPKLLFHYYDKDFNNEADTPDNFQSRRPNTSFCFLDIRSPGLGDTAMYLCATSRSGYNEKLFFGSGTQLSVL.

This clonotype showed up many times. The chain is built from TRBV25-1 and TRBJ2-3; no definite D call. The CDR3 sequence is 13 residues long. The V end lost 1 base, the J end lost 2 bases, and 4 bases lay between the germline ends. Germline lookup yields CDR1 MGHDK and CDR2 SYGVNS. The CDR3 is CASSESYTDTQYF. The CDR3 nucleotides read TGTGCCAGCAGTGAATCCTACACAGATACGCAGTATTTT.

This clonotype was observed a handful of times. V is TRBV3-1 and J is TRBJ2-5; D is unclear. V was trimmed by 0 bases and J by 7 bases, leaving 18 bases between them. Germline V gives CDR1 LGHDT, CDR2 YNNKEL (reference sequence). The CDR3 consists of 16 residues. The CDR3 DNA reads TGTGCCAGCAGCCAAGATAGTCGACCATTCCGCGGGACCCAGTACTTC. Its protein is CASSQDSRPFRGTQYF.

CDR3 sequence reads: CASSSQLAGGPDTQYF. In DNA, the CDR3 is TGTGCCAGCAGCTCGCAACTAGCGGGGGGGCCAGATACGCAGTATTTT. J is TRBJ2-3 and V is TRBV11-2, with 13 nucleotides matching TRBD2. The CDR3 covers 16 residues. The germline V gene encodes CDR1 SGHAT and CDR2 FQNNGV. Losses at the gene ends were 4 bases for V and 4 bases for J; bases not matched to a gene: 5.

The chain joins TRBV7-9 to TRBJ1-1, with D uncertain. Germline values: CDR1 SEHNR, CDR2 FQNEAQ (reference sequence). The CDR3 is 14 amino acids. V was clipped by 1 base and J by 4 bases, with 10 bases between them. The CDR3 DNA sequence: TGTGCCAGCAGCTTAGTTTCCGCGGGCACTGAAGCTTTCTTT. Amino acid sequence: CASSLVSAGTEAFF.

This clonotype was seen repeatedly, ten times or more. The chain links TRBV5-6 to TRBJ2-7; D not certain. Germline CDR1 and CDR2: SGHDT and YYEEEE. This CDR3 has 14 residues. V lost 0 bases and J lost 2, with 9 bases in between. CDR3: CASSLGSAPYEQYF. CDR3 sequence (DNA): TGTGCCAGCAGCTTGGGAAGCGCCCCCTACGAGCAGTACTTC.

This clonotype was detected only a few times. As DNA, the CDR3 is TGTGCCACCAGTGATCCCACTAGCGGGAGAATTACAGATACGCAGTATTTT. As protein: CATSDPTSGRITDTQYF. The chain combines TRBV24-1 with TRBJ2-3; 11 bases map to TRBD2. V lost 3 bases and J lost 3; bases outside the gene matches: 7. Germline V CDR1 and CDR2: KGHDR, SFDVKD. CDR3 size: 17 residues.

Worth noting for this clonotype: The junction does not match germline at one end; this may be a read error. The CDR3 region has the DNA TGTGCCAGCAGTTTGGACAATAATGAAAAACCGTTTTTT. It encodes CASSLDNNEKPFF. The chain combines TRBV28 with TRBJ1-4; TRBD1 is a possible D gene (5 bases). The CDR3 extends over 13 amino acids. Germline V gives CDR1 MDHEN, CDR2 SYDVKM.

This clonotype was counted between two and nine times. The gene calls are TRBV29-1 and TRBJ1-2; possibly TRBD1 for D (6 bases). This CDR3 has 13 amino acids. Trimming took 7 bases from V and 4 from J, leaving 16 bases between them. Per germline, CDR1 SQVTM and CDR2 ANQGSEA. The CDR3 region has the DNA TGCAGCGCTTCCCGGACAGCCTTCTATGGCTACACCTTC. Translation gives CSASRTAFYGYTF.

As to this clonotype: The junction departs from germline at one end; a sequencing error may be responsible. V gene TRBV7-2 combines with J gene TRBJ1-2; D unresolved. Per the germline V gene, CDR1 is SGHTA and CDR2 is FQGNSA. The CDR3 runs 15 residues. CDR3 sequence: CASSLGSVLNYGHTF. In DNA form, the CDR3 reads TGTGCCAGCAGCTTAGGATCCGTCCTTAACTATGGCCACACCTTC.

The V gene is TRBV11-1, the J gene TRBJ2-5; 11 bases are a match to TRBD2. Germline CDR1 SGHAT, CDR2 FQDESV (reference sequence). The CDR3 runs 16 residues. The V gene end was trimmed by 5 bases and the J gene end by 11 bases; junction bases not matched to a gene: 16. CDR3 amino acids: CASSLRTSGLYNEQYF. The CDR3 DNA reads as TGTGCCAGCAGCCTGAGGACTAGCGGGCTATACAATGAGCAGTACTTC.

Worth noting for this clonotype: Since a much larger clone is just one base distant, this may be a read error. The chain has TRBV18 and TRBJ1-5; D ambiguous. This CDR3 contains 13 residues. Germline CDR1 reads KGHSH; CDR2 reads LQKENI. Between the trimmed V and J ends, which lost 1 base and 6 bases, there was a span of 7 bases. The CDR3 is CASSPQEAQPQHF. DNA for the CDR3: TGTGCCAGCTCACCACAGGAGGCTCAGCCCCAGCATTTT.

This clonotype was counted between two and nine times. The V and J genes are TRBV2 and TRBJ2-1; 8 bases align to TRBD2. With V trimmed by 3 bases and J by 6 bases, 13 bases remained unmatched. The CDR3 loop spans 17 amino acids. Germline V lookup: CDR1 SNHLY, CDR2 FYNNEI. This chain's CDR3 is CASSDSPGTRTGNEQFF. CDR3 DNA sequence: TGTGCCAGCAGTGATAGCCCCGGGACTAGAACCGGCAATGAGCAGTTCTTC. The variable domain in full, completed from reference TRBV2 and TRBJ2-1, reads EPEVTQTPSHQVTQMGQEVILRCVPISNHLYFYWYRQILGQKVEFLVSFYNNEISEKSEIFDDQFSVERPDGSNFTLKIRSTKLEDSAMYFCASSDSPGTRTGNEQFFGPGTRLTVL.

This clonotype has a count of ten or more. The chain employs TRBV6-2 or TRBV6-3 and TRBJ2-1, with TRBD2 matching over 11 bases. Trimming removed 5 bases from V and 3 bases from J; junction bases left unmatched: 6. Germline lookup yields CDR1 MNHEY and CDR2 SVGEGT. The length of the CDR3 is 16 residues. The CDR3 loop reads CASSTPTSGNYNEQFF. DNA of the CDR3: TGTGCCAGCAGTACCCCGACTAGCGGGAACTACAATGAGCAGTTCTTC.

The sample holds a few counts of this clonotype. The chain recombines TRBV7-9 with TRBJ1-1; 7 nucleotides match TRBD1. This CDR3 spans 13 amino acids. Trimming cost V 6 bases and J 1 base; bases outside gene matches: 2. Per the germline V gene, CDR1 is SEHNR and CDR2 is FQNEAQ (reference sequence). The CDR3 region is CASRRDRNTEAFF. CDR3 nucleotide sequence: TGTGCCAGCAGGAGGGACAGGAACACTGAAGCTTTCTTT.